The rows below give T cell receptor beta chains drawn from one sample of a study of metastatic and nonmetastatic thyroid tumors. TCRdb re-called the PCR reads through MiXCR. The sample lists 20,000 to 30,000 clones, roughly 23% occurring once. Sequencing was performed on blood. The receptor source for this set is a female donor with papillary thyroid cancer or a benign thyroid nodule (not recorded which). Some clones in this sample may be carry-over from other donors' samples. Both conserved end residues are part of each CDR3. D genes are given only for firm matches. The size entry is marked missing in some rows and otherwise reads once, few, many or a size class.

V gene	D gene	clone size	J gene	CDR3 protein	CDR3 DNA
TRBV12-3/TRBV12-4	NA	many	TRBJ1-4	CASSSQALNEKLFF	TGTGCCAGCAGTTCACAGGCTCTTAATGAAAAACTGTTTTTT
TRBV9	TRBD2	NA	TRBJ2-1	CASSVVPSGINDQFF	TGTGCCAGCAGCGTAGTACCGAGCGGGATCAATGATCAGTTCTTC
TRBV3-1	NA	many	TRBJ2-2	CASSQGPNTGELFF	TGTGCCAGCAGCCAGGGACCGAACACCGGGGAGCTGTTTTTT
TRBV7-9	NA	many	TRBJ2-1	CASSFDPNSYNEQFF	TGTGCCAGCAGCTTCGACCCCAACTCCTACAATGAGCAGTTCTTC
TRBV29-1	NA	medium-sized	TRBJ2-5	CSVESLETQYF	TGCAGCGTTGAAAGTCTGGAGACCCAGTACTTC
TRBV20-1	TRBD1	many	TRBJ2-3	CSASPGQGVTDTQYF	TGCAGTGCGTCGCCGGGACAGGGGGTCACAGATACGCAGTATTTT
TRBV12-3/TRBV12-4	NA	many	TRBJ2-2	CASSLLVGGELFF	TGTGCCAGCAGTTTATTGGTTGGCGGGGAGCTGTTTTTT
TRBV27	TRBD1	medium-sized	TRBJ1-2	CASSLSQGGYGYTF	TGTGCCAGCAGTTTATCGCAGGGGGGCTATGGCTACACCTTC
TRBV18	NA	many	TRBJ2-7	CASSPGGLGEQYF	TGTGCCAGCTCACCAGGCGGGCTAGGGGAGCAGTACTTC
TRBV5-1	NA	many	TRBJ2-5	CASSLGGSQETQYF	TGCGCCAGCAGCTTGGGTGGAAGCCAAGAGACCCAGTACTTC
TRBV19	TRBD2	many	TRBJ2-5	CASSMTSGTQYF	TGTGCCAGTAGTATGACTAGCGGGACCCAGTACTTC
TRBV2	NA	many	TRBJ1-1	CASMAVRDTEAFF	TGTGCCAGCATGGCGGTTCGGGACACTGAAGCTTTCTTT
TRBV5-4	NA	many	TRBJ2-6	CASSLPSGANVLTF	TGTGCCAGCAGCTTGCCCTCTGGGGCCAACGTCCTGACTTTC
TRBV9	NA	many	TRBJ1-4	CASSVEGGAGVSNEKLFF	TGTGCCAGCAGCGTAGAAGGGGGAGCGGGGGTGTCTAATGAAAAACTGTTTTTT
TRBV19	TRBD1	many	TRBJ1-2	CASSIRGMVYGYTF	TGTGCCAGTAGTATCAGGGGGATGGTCTATGGCTACACCTTC
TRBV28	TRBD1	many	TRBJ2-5	CASTSVVGQGKGETQYF	TGTGCCAGCACCTCCGTTGTAGGACAGGGTAAAGGAGAGACCCAGTACTTC
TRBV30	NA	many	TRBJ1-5	CACPRVNQPQHF	TGTGCCTGCCCCAGGGTCAATCAGCCCCAGCATTTT
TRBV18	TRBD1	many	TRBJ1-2	CASSQGTDYGYTF	TGTGCCAGCTCACAGGGGACAGACTATGGCTACACCTTC
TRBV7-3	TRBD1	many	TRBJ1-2	CASSPTGKEYGYTF	TGTGCCAGCAGCCCGACAGGGAAAGAGTATGGCTACACCTTC
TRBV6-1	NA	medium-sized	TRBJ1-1	CATGGLMNTEAFF	TGTGCCACCGGGGGCCTCATGAACACTGAAGCTTTCTTT
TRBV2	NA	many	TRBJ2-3	CASHWGESTDTQYF	TGTGCCAGCCACTGGGGCGAGTCCACAGATACGCAGTATTTT
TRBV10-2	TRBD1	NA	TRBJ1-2	CASRAGQGALRGYTF	TGCGCCAGCAGAGCGGGACAGGGGGCGTTAAGGGGCTACACCTTC
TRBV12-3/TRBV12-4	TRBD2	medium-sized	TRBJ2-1	CASTPLAGGEQFF	TGTGCCAGCACCCCACTAGCGGGGGGTGAGCAGTTCTTC
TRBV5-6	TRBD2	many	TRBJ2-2	CASSLVAGANTGELFF	TGTGCCAGCAGCTTGGTAGCGGGGGCTAACACCGGGGAGCTGTTTTTT